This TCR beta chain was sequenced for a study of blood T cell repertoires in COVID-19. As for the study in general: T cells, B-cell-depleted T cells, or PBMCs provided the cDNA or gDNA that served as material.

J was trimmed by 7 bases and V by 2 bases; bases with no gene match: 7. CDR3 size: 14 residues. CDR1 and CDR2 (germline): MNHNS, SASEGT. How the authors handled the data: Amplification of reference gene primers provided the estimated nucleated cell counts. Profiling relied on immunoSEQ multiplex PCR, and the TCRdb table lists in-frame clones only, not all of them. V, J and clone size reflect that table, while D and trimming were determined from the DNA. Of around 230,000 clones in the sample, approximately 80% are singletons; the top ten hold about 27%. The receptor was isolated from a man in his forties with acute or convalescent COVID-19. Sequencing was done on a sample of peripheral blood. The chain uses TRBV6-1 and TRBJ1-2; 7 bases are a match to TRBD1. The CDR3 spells CASSEPGQYSGYTF. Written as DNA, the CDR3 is TGTGCCAGCAGTGAACCGGGACAGTATTCTGGCTACACCTTC.